The next 10 T cell receptor beta chains were all read from a single sample in a study of cytomegalovirus exposure and HLA in healthy donors. The PCR used 60 Vbeta and 13 Jbeta primers. Data came from immunoSEQ multiplex PCR; TCRdb stores just in-frame clones and leaves some out. Its table lists 100,000 to 150,000 clones. Material: PBMCs. Receptors were obtained from a man aged 40-55 years in good health and CMV-seronegative.

The rearrangement uses TRBV7-9 and TRBJ1-5, with TRBD1 matching 7 bases. From germline, CDR1 is SEHNR and CDR2 FQNEAQ (reference sequence). The junction had 6 bases not matched to a gene; V was cut back by 1 base and J by 3 bases. The CDR3 is 16 residues long. CDR3 loop: CASSLEAGGVNQPQHF. CDR3 bases: TGTGCCAGCAGCTTAGAGGCAGGGGGAGTCAATCAGCCCCAGCATTTT.

The chain recombines TRBV6-5 with TRBJ2-3; TRBD1 is a possible D gene (5 bases). The CDR3 has 13 amino acids. The V gene's germline CDR1 is MNHEY and CDR2 SVGAGI. V was clipped by 6 bases and J by 2 bases, with 9 bases between them. CDR3 nucleotides: TGTGCCAGCAGGCCAGGGTCCACAGATACGCAGTATTTT. Amino acid sequence: CASRPGSTDTQYF.

This rearrangement joins TRBV11-2 to TRBJ2-7; 7 positions match TRBD1. Germline loops: CDR1 SGHAT, CDR2 FQNNGV. The CDR3 spans 13 residues. Trimming removed 5 bases from V and 0 bases from J; junction bases left unmatched: 1. The CDR3 loop reads CASSPGGSYEQYF. CDR3 sequence (DNA): TGTGCCAGCAGCCCAGGGGGCTCCTACGAGCAGTACTTC.

The V call is TRBV11-3, the J call TRBJ2-7; 10 bases agree with TRBD1. The germline V gene encodes CDR1 SGHNT and CDR2 YENEEA. The CDR3 sequence is 17 residues long. The V gene end was trimmed by 0 bases and the J gene end by 5 bases; junction bases not matched to a gene: 10. In nucleotides, the CDR3 is TGTGCCAGCAGCTTAGAACCCCCCGGGACAGGGGAGAACGAGCAGTACTTC. Protein product: CASSLEPPGTGENEQYF.

The genes are TRBV27 and TRBJ2-7, with a tentative D call TRBD2 (5 bases). Germline values: CDR1 MNHEY, CDR2 SMNVEV (reference sequence). This CDR3 spans 13 amino acids. The ends were cut back, 4 bases at V and 4 bases at J, with 11 bases in the middle. The CDR3 sequence is CASSSGRRYEQYF. The CDR3 region has the DNA TGTGCCAGCAGTTCGGGCCGGAGGTACGAGCAGTACTTC.

This chain connects TRBV28 to TRBJ2-7; D is undetermined. The CDR3 loop spans 13 amino acids. Germline V gives CDR1 MDHEN, CDR2 SYDVKM. The V and J ends lost 4 bases and 4 bases respectively, with 11 bases between them. CDR3 DNA: TGTGCCAGCAGTTGGTCAGAAAGATACGAGCAGTACTTC. This sequence encodes CASSWSERYEQYF.

The chain links TRBV2 to TRBJ2-5; 10 nucleotides align to TRBD1. The length of the CDR3 is 14 residues. Germline trimming cut 3 bases from V and 5 bases from J; bases unmatched to any gene: 3. Germline CDR1 reads SNHLY; CDR2 reads FYNNEI. CDR3 coding DNA: TGTGCCAGCAGTGAGACAGGGGGCGCGGAGACCCAGTACTTC. Its protein is CASSETGGAETQYF.

The chain employs TRBV28 and TRBJ2-5; 11 bases are shared with TRBD2. CDR3 length equals 15 residues. Germline V CDR1 and CDR2: MDHEN, SYDVKM. Trimming took 3 bases from V and 5 from J; bases not matched to a gene: 5. CDR3 loop: CASSLTSGTLETQYF. CDR3 coding DNA: TGTGCCAGCAGTTTGACTAGCGGGACTCTGGAGACCCAGTACTTC.

V usage is TRBV9 and J usage is TRBJ2-3, with 12 bases that match TRBD2. CDR1 and CDR2 from the germline V gene are SGDLS and YYNGEE. Trimming removed 4 bases from V and 1 base from J; junction bases left unmatched: 4. The length of the CDR3 is 16 residues. The CDR3 protein is CASSSRTSGGTDTQYF. CDR3 coding DNA: TGTGCCAGCAGCTCGCGGACTAGCGGGGGCACAGATACGCAGTATTTT.

The chain couples TRBV2 to TRBJ2-3; 7 bases match TRBD2. Per germline, CDR1 SNHLY and CDR2 FYNNEI. This CDR3 comprises 16 residues. Trimming cost V 6 bases and J 0 bases; bases outside gene matches: 9. CDR3 in DNA: TGTGCCAGCAGCGTGTGGGGAGGGCCGAGCACAGATACGCAGTATTTT. Protein: CASSVWGGPSTDTQYF.